Below, 10 T cell receptor beta chains from the same sample are listed, as sequenced in a study of tumor and adjacent non-tumor tissue in lung cancer. The template was RNA from unsorted bulk tissue. More than 3 cm separated this lung sample from the edge of the tumor. Three rounds of nested PCR, following a modified ARM-PCR protocol, produced the TCRbeta library. One entry per CDR3 protein, called by TCRdb with MiXCR from the multiplex PCR reads. The sample shows approximately 82,000 distinct CDR3 sequences, just over 75% of them seen only once. Sample: distant non-tumor lung tissue. The source of these receptors is a man aged 65-85 years with non-small cell lung cancer.

Remarks on this clonotype: A much larger clone differs from this one at a single base, so this may be a read error. This chain joins TRBV30 and TRBJ1-4; 11 positions match TRBD1. Per germline, CDR1 GTSNPN and CDR2 SVGIG (reference sequence). The CDR3 length is 15 residues. The CDR3 spells CAWAGQGAQGEKLLF. The CDR3 DNA reads TGTGCCTGGGCCGGACAGGGGGCGCAGGGTGAAAAACTGCTTTTT.

This clonotype was counted only a few times. Possible read error: a much larger clone is one base away. The J gene is TRBJ2-1, the V gene TRBV29-1, with 7 bases fitting TRBD2. The CDR3 runs to 13 residues. Germline-derived CDR1 and CDR2 are SQVTM and ANQGSEA. CDR3 region: CTVTGGEYNEQFF. CDR3 nucleotides: TGCACCGTGACGGGAGGCGAGTACAATGAGCAGTTCTTC.

This clonotype was observed once. The junction and the germline gene differ at one end; a read error may be behind it. This chain joins TRBV4-3 and TRBJ1-2; 7 nucleotides align to TRBD1. Germline V gene lookup returns CDR1 LGHNA and CDR2 YSLEER. The CDR3 loop spans 13 amino acids. As DNA, the CDR3 is TGCACCAGCAGCCAAGAGACAGGGAATGGATACACCTTC. It encodes CTSSQETGNGYTF.

A word on this clonotype: Compared with germline, one end of the junction differs, possibly owing to a read error. The chain couples TRBV4-2 to TRBJ2-3; 11 bases line up with TRBD2. Germline CDR1 and CDR2: LGHNA and YNFKEQ. The CDR3 spans 16 residues. The CDR3 sequence: CASSQVSGGAQDTLYF. The CDR3 DNA is TGTGCCAGCAGTCAGGTTAGCGGGGGGGCCCAAGATACGCTGTATTTT.

Worth noting for this clonotype: The DNA is left out, because the CDR3 cannot be placed on it with certainty; the CDR3 is given as TCRdb lists it. V and J are TRBV29-1 and TRBJ2-7; the table's D gene call, TRBD1, was not cross checked with the DNA. With termini counted, the CDR3 has 12 amino acids. Per the germline V gene, CDR1 is SQVTM and CDR2 is ANQGSEA. The CDR3: CSVGQGAYELYF.

V is TRBV20-1 and J is TRBJ2-3, with 8 bases identical to TRBD2. Looked up from germline, CDR1 is DFQATT and CDR2 is SNEGSKA (reference sequence). The CDR3 length is 15 residues. The J segment lost 4 bases and the V segment lost 3 bases, leaving 9 bases of the junction unmatched. CDR3 nucleotides: TGCAGTGCTAGTCCCCGGGAGGGCCGGGCAGATACGCAGTATTTT. Protein sequence: CSASPREGRADTQYF.

V gene TRBV12-3 or TRBV12-4 combines with J gene TRBJ1-5; D remains unclear. The V end lost 3 bases, the J end lost 12 bases, and 18 bases lay between the germline ends. The CDR3 consists of 14 residues. This chain's CDR3 is CASSFRATNQVQHF. The CDR3 nucleotides read TGTGCCAGCAGTTTCCGGGCTACCAATCAGGTCCAGCATTTT.

With regard to this clonotype: The junction departs from the called germline gene at one end, perhaps through a read error. The chain links TRBV6-2 or TRBV6-3 to TRBJ1-1, with 8 bases matching TRBD1. This CDR3 has 15 amino acids. CDR1 is MNHEY, CDR2 SVGEGT, per germline. DNA of the CDR3: TGTGTCAGCAGTATTAGACAGGGGACGAATACTGAAGCTTTCTTT. It codes for CVSSIRQGTNTEAFF.

This clonotype was observed a handful of times. This may be a read error, as it is one base from a much larger clone. The chain recombines TRBV4-2 with TRBJ2-7; D possibly corresponds to TRBD1 (6 bases). The CDR3 runs 15 residues. The germline CDR1 and CDR2 sequences are LGHNA and YNFKEQ. The CDR3 loop is CVSSQDLGTINEQYF. CDR3 sequence (DNA): TGTGTCAGCAGCCAAGATCTGGGGACAATCAACGAGCAGTACTTC.

In the case of this clonotype: The conserved phenylalanine or tryptophan normally closing the CDR3 is absent here, so this likely arose from a read error. The rearrangement joins TRBV12-3 or TRBV12-4 to TRBJ1-1; D not certain. The CDR3 has 11 amino acids. Here the CDR3 DNA reads TGTGGCAGCAGTCGGTACACTGAAGCTTTCTTA. Translation: CGSSRYTEAFL.